The TCR beta chain described here comes from a study of CD8+CD57+ T cells in acquired aplastic anemia. At the level of the study: Sorted CD4+ plus CD8+ cells gave DNA averaging about 3 ug. Healthy donor sequencing depth: about 10 million CD4+, under 12 million CD8+ reads. Notes on the study in general: About 29 sequences, all CD8+ CDR3, were shared between patients and controls. Controls and patients did not differ significantly in CD8+ Simpson's diversity.

Germline V gives CDR1 SGHVT, CDR2 SQSDAQ. The CDR3 spans 22 residues, counting both ends. About this clonotype itself: Its antigen remains unidentified. Because the CDR3's place on the DNA is in doubt, the DNA is left out and the CDR3 is given as listed by TCRdb.

TCR beta VDJ and CDR3 were profiled, and genomic DNA was the template. TCRdb re-derived calls from the reads in MiXCR, one entry per CDR3 protein. The data show 400,000 to 450,000 distinct CDR3 sequences, with roughly 64% seen just once and 3.5% to 4.5% held by the top ten. Source material: sorted CD4+, CD8+, or CD8+CD57+ T cells (not recorded which) from PBMCs. The sequence was obtained from a human donor in good health, serving as a control. This rearrangement joins TRBV7-4 to TRBJ2-7; TRBD1, the D gene given by the table, was not confirmed from the DNA. The CDR3 loop is CASSLQGFGTEAFFGQAFRQYF.